The 19 T cell receptor beta chains given below trace back to one sample, sequenced in a study of regulatory T cells in long-lasting Graves disease. Stated time point: newly diagnosed GD, antithyroid drugs for less than 3 months. PBMCs provided the RNA from which the TCR library was made. Relying on iRepertoire HTBI primers and Arm-PCR of CDR3 regions, the team built TCR beta libraries. One entry per CDR3 protein, called by TCRdb with MiXCR from the multiplex PCR reads. The sample has approximately 400,000 distinct CDR3 sequences; over 9.5% are singletons. This same sample was also taken into another study, of T cells in Graves' hyperthyroidism and ophthalmopathy.

Sequencing used peripheral blood mononuclear cells (PBMCs), obtained at new diagnosis, from a patient treated with antithyroid drugs. These receptors all stem from a woman aged 18-30 years with Graves disease.

This clonotype was observed once. Relative to the germline gene, one junction end is altered; a read error may explain this. The gene calls are TRBV11-2 and TRBJ2-3; D may be TRBD2 (6 bases). The CDR3 totals 16 residues. Germline assignment: CDR1 SGHAT and CDR2 FQNNGV. CDR3 loop: CASSQDRGINTDTQYF. CDR3 DNA sequence: TGCGCCAGCAGCCAAGATCGGGGGATTAACACAGATACGCAGTATTTT. The complete variable domain, with remaining parts taken from reference TRBV11-2 and TRBJ2-3, reads EAGVAQSPRYKIIEKRQSVAFWCNPISGHATLYWYQQILGQGPKLLIQFQNNGVVDDSQLPKDRFSAERLKGVDSTLKIQPAKLEDSAVYLCASSQDRGINTDTQYFGPGTRLTVL.

This clonotype was recorded a few times. The chain employs TRBV5-4 and TRBJ2-2; 11 nucleotides line up with TRBD2. CDR3 length equals 17 residues. V lost 4 bases to trimming and J lost 0 bases; unmatched junction nucleotides: 5. The V gene's germline CDR1 is SGHNT and CDR2 YYREEE (reference sequence). CDR3 amino acids: CASSGMTSGTNTGELFF. For the CDR3, the DNA is TGTGCCAGCAGCGGCATGACTAGCGGGACGAACACCGGGGAGCTGTTTTTT.

V usage is TRBV7-3 and J usage is TRBJ1-1; D not resolved. This CDR3 spans 15 amino acids. V was shortened by 5 bases and J by 5 bases, with 18 bases between the two germline ends. CDR1 and CDR2 (germline): SGHTA, FQGTGA. The CDR3 DNA reads as TGTGCCAGCAGCATACCGGGTTCCGGGAAAACTGAAGCTTTCTTT. This codes for CASSIPGSGKTEAFF.

This clonotype was detected a few times. The chain links TRBV7-3 to TRBJ2-1; D is unresolved. The CDR3 runs 14 residues. Germline CDR1 is SGHTA and CDR2 is FQGTGA. V was pared by 1 base and J by 5 bases, with 9 bases between. The CDR3 DNA reads as TGTGCCAGCAGCTTAAGTCCCGACGACAATGAGCAGTTCTTC. Residues: CASSLSPDDNEQFF.

This clonotype was counted ten times or more. The chain links TRBV6-1 to TRBJ1-2, with D unresolved. Germline CDR1 and CDR2: MNHNS and SASEGT. This CDR3 is 16 amino acids long. V gave up 3 bases and J gave up 7 bases, with 21 bases separating them. In nucleotides, the CDR3 is TGTGCCAGCAGTGAGTCCGTACTCTATGCGGCGGGTGGCTACACCTTC. It is translated as CASSESVLYAAGGYTF.

This clonotype was counted ten times or more. This sequence joins TRBV6-2 or TRBV6-3 and TRBJ2-1, with D possibly TRBD2 on 6 matching bases. The CDR3 runs to 15 residues. Deletions cut 6 bases from V and 0 bases from J, with 12 bases between. Germline-derived CDR1 and CDR2 are MNHEY and SVGEGT. CDR3 DNA sequence: TGTGCCAGCAGCGGGGGAGTGGGCTCCTACAATGAGCAGTTCTTC. This gives the protein CASSGGVGSYNEQFF.

This rearrangement joins TRBV4-3 to TRBJ2-7; D not resolved. With 1 base removed from V and 2 bases from J, the gap between germline ends came to 12 bases. The CDR3 totals 15 residues. Germline V gene data show CDR1 as LGHNA and CDR2 as YSLEER. The CDR3 loop is CASSQGRTLPYEQYF. The CDR3 DNA reads TGCGCCAGCAGCCAAGGTAGAACTTTACCCTACGAGCAGTACTTC.

CDR3 in DNA: TGTGCCAGCAGCCGAACAGGGGCCACTGAAGCTTTCTTT. Its translation is CASSRTGATEAFF. The rearrangement links TRBV7-6 to TRBJ1-1, with 7 nucleotides matching TRBD1. Germline V CDR1 and CDR2: SGHVS, FNYEAQ. The CDR3 is 13 amino acids. The junction had 4 bases not matched to a gene; V was cut back by 5 bases and J by 4 bases.

This clonotype showed up many times. The chain employs TRBV3-1 and TRBJ1-2, with 12 bases matching TRBD1. In germline, CDR1 is LGHDT, CDR2 YNNKEL (reference sequence). The CDR3 has 24 residues. Trimming took 0 bases from V and 2 from J; bases not matched to a gene: 25. CDR3 region: CASSQESRGGSRDRGRSRNYGYTF. In DNA form, the CDR3 reads TGTGCCAGCAGCCAAGAAAGTAGAGGAGGGTCCCGGGACAGGGGGCGCAGTCGAAACTATGGCTACACCTTC.

This clonotype came up many times. J is TRBJ2-1 and V is TRBV12-3 or TRBV12-4; possible D gene TRBD2, 7 bases. The CDR3 runs to 15 residues. With 7 bases removed from V and 1 base from J, the gap between germline ends came to 14 bases. The CDR3 DNA follows: TGTGCCAGCATCTTACGGGGGGCGTCCTACAATGAGCAGTTCTTC. Encoded protein: CASILRGASYNEQFF.

In its sample, this clonotype was seen many times. V usage is TRBV12-3 or TRBV12-4 and J usage is TRBJ1-1; possibly TRBD1 for D (5 bases). Trimming stripped 3 bases from V and 5 bases from J, with 10 bases between. The CDR3 length is 13 residues. The CDR3 coding sequence is TGTGCCAGCAGTTTTATGCGGGGGACTGAAGCTTTCTTT. Translation: CASSFMRGTEAFF.

A single count supports this clonotype. A much larger clone differs from this one at a single base, so this may be a read error. The chain combines TRBV12-3 or TRBV12-4 with TRBJ1-2; TRBD1 agrees at 7 bases. CDR3 length equals 18 residues. The CDR3 DNA reads TGTGCCAGCAGTCCAGCTCCCGGGACAGATCAAGCTAACTATAGCTACACCTTC. Translation gives CASSPAPGTDQANYSYTF.

This clonotype was seen only a few times. This chain connects TRBV5-1 to TRBJ1-1; D remains ambiguous. The CDR3 covers 14 residues. Per the germline V gene, CDR1 is SGHRS and CDR2 is YFSETQ. Trimming removed 4 bases at V and 2 bases at J, with 12 bases between. Written as DNA, the CDR3 is TGCGCCAGCAGCCCGCAGACTTCCAACACTGAAGCTTTCTTT. Its protein is CASSPQTSNTEAFF.

This rearrangement joins TRBV7-3 to TRBJ2-1; D unclear. Trimming took 1 base from V and 1 from J, leaving 8 bases between them. The CDR3 loop spans 15 amino acids. Germline assignment: CDR1 SGHTA and CDR2 FQGTGA. CDR3 nucleotide sequence: TGTGCCAGCAGCTTAAATCCTAGATCCTACAATGAGCAGTTCTTC. Protein sequence: CASSLNPRSYNEQFF.

This clonotype was observed many times. The chain recombines TRBV7-9 with TRBJ2-6, with D hard to call. The CDR3 consists of 14 residues. With 5 bases removed from V and 9 bases from J, the gap between germline ends came to 14 bases. Per the germline V gene, CDR1 is SEHNR and CDR2 is FQNEAQ (reference sequence). The CDR3 reads CASSPIRGGNVLTF. The CDR3, as DNA: TGTGCCAGCAGCCCAATCCGAGGTGGCAACGTCCTGACTTTC.

The chain recombines TRBV30 with TRBJ2-1, with 8 bases lining up with TRBD2. Germline loops: CDR1 GTSNPN, CDR2 SVGIG (reference sequence). The CDR3 consists of 14 residues. After removal of 3 bases from V and 9 bases from J, the junction contained 10 bases not matched to a gene. The CDR3, as DNA: TGTGCCTGGAGGAGACCGGGACTAGAAATTGAGCAGTTCTTC. Its translation: CAWRRPGLEIEQFF.

This clonotype was detected many times. The genes are TRBV9 and TRBJ1-1; a possible D gene is TRBD1 (6 bases). This CDR3 contains 15 residues. V dropped 6 bases and J dropped 1 base, with 16 bases sitting between them. The V gene's germline CDR1 is SGDLS and CDR2 YYNGEE. CDR3 protein: CASTEVRGANTEAFF. CDR3 DNA: TGTGCCAGCACCGAAGTAAGGGGGGCGAACACTGAAGCTTTCTTT.

This clonotype appeared many times. The chain has TRBV7-9 and TRBJ2-1; TRBD2 agrees at 8 bases. The CDR3 is 13 amino acids. CDR1 and CDR2 (germline): SEHNR, FQNEAQ (reference sequence). The J segment lost 10 bases and the V segment lost 5 bases, leaving 7 bases of the junction unmatched. The chain's CDR3 is CASSPVGRAEQFF. CDR3 sequence (DNA): TGTGCCAGCAGCCCCGTCGGGAGGGCCGAGCAGTTCTTC.

This clonotype was detected many times. The genes are TRBV11-2 and TRBJ2-1; D not certain. CDR1 and CDR2 (germline): SGHAT, FQNNGV. The germline V and J ends were trimmed by 3 bases and 2 bases, with 8 bases remaining between them. CDR3 length equals 14 residues. DNA of the CDR3: TGTGCCAGCAGCTTCAGCCTGGCCTACAATGAGCAGTTCTTC. Translation gives CASSFSLAYNEQFF.